Shown below are 20 T cell receptor beta chains from a single sample sequenced in a study of blood T cell repertoires in COVID-19. Profiling relied on immunoSEQ multiplex PCR, and the TCRdb table lists in-frame clones only, not all of them. The sample carries approximately 110,000 clones, 80% to 90% recorded once. The specimen was peripheral blood. These receptors were obtained from a woman at least 80 years old with acute or convalescent COVID-19.

The V gene is TRBV7-9, the J gene TRBJ1-2; the D is unclear. V lost 2 bases to trimming and J lost 4 bases, with 8 bases between them. Germline V lookup: CDR1 SEHNR, CDR2 FQNEAQ (reference sequence). The CDR3 runs to 13 residues. CDR3 nucleotides: TGTGCCAGCAGCTTATCAGGCTTCTATGGCTACACCTTC. This encodes CASSLSGFYGYTF.

V gene TRBV4-3 combines with J gene TRBJ1-4; 7 bases align to TRBD1. The J segment lost 5 bases and the V segment lost 0 bases, leaving 6 bases of the junction unmatched. CDR3 length: 16 amino acids. Germline lookup yields CDR1 LGHNA and CDR2 YSLEER. CDR3 DNA: TGCGCCAGCAGCCAAGAGGGACAGAACTTGAATGAAAAACTGTTTTTT. As protein: CASSQEGQNLNEKLFF.

This sequence joins TRBV4-3 and TRBJ1-3; unclear D gene. This CDR3 is 15 amino acids long. V was shortened by 0 bases and J by 4 bases, with 10 bases between the two germline ends. Germline CDR1 LGHNA, CDR2 YSLEER. The CDR3 DNA reads as TGCGCCAGCAGCCAAGATACGGGGTCAGGAAACACCATATATTTT. Translating it yields CASSQDTGSGNTIYF.

This clone was counted once. This chain joins TRBV5-4 and TRBJ2-2; TRBD2 matches 10 bases. The CDR3 length is 15 residues. J lost 6 bases, V lost 4 bases, and 6 bases had no gene match. CDR1 is SGHNT, CDR2 YYREEE, per germline (reference sequence). The CDR3 DNA sequence: TGTGCCAGCAGCCCGTCCGGGACTAGCGCCGGGGAGCTGTTTTTT. This sequence encodes CASSPSGTSAGELFF.

The CDR3 coding sequence is TGTGCCAGCAGCGTACAAATTACCGAGGGTGAGCAGTTCTTC. This gives the protein CASSVQITEGEQFF. This chain links TRBV9 with TRBJ2-1; TRBD2 might be the D (5 bases). V lost 1 base, J lost 9 bases, and 14 bases lay in between. The CDR3 loop spans 14 amino acids. The germline CDR1 and CDR2 sequences are SGDLS and YYNGEE.

This clone was counted only a few times. The genes are TRBV10-3 and TRBJ2-3; D is perhaps TRBD1 (6 bases). CDR1 is ENHRY, CDR2 SYGVKD, per germline. This CDR3 region has 15 residues. Trimming cost V 11 bases and J 0 bases, with 18 bases left between them. DNA of the CDR3: TGTGCCTCCTCCGATGTGGGGGCTAGCACAGATACGCAGTATTTT. It yields the protein CASSDVGASTDTQYF.

V is TRBV29-1 and J is TRBJ2-1; TRBD2 matches at 13 bases. CDR3 size: 16 residues. The V and J ends lost 4 bases and 8 bases, in that order; junction bases with no gene match: 11. In germline, CDR1 is SQVTM, CDR2 ANQGSEA. CDR3 sequence reads: CSVVTSGGLILYEQFF. In DNA form, the CDR3 reads TGCAGCGTTGTGACTAGCGGGGGGCTTATTCTCTATGAGCAGTTCTTC.

The genes are TRBV2 and TRBJ1-6; the D gene is possibly TRBD1 (5 bases). Germline CDR1 SNHLY, CDR2 FYNNEI. With 8 bases removed from V and 5 bases from J, the gap between germline ends came to 13 bases. The CDR3 extends over 14 amino acids. CDR3 sequence reads: CASVRDLDNSPLHF. The CDR3 nucleotides read TGTGCCAGCGTTCGGGACTTAGATAATTCACCCCTCCACTTT.

V usage is TRBV5-1 and J usage is TRBJ2-1, with 11 nucleotides matching TRBD1. The CDR3 has 14 residues. Germline V CDR1 and CDR2: SGHRS, YFSETQ. The junction had 4 bases not matched to a gene; V was cut back by 4 bases and J by 7 bases. The CDR3 spells CASSNGQGANEQFF. The CDR3 region has the DNA TGCGCCAGCAGCAACGGACAGGGGGCGAATGAGCAGTTCTTC.

The V call is TRBV27, the J call TRBJ1-6; 9 nucleotides line up with TRBD1. V dropped 4 bases and J dropped 8; count of bases not matched to a gene: 6. Germline CDR1 is MNHEY and CDR2 is SMNVEV (reference sequence). The length of the CDR3 is 15 residues. The CDR3 region has the DNA TGTGCCAGCAGTTGGGGACAGGGAGTCGATTCACCCCTCCACTTT. It yields the protein CASSWGQGVDSPLHF.

This chain uses TRBV5-5 with TRBJ2-7; perhaps TRBD2 as D (5 bases). Per the germline V gene, CDR1 is SGHKS and CDR2 is YYEKEE (reference sequence). The CDR3 covers 13 residues. V lost 6 bases to trimming and J lost 3 bases, with 13 bases between them. The CDR3 region has the DNA TGTGCCAGCAACCCCCGGGAAGTCTACGAGCAGTACTTC. It yields the protein CASNPREVYEQYF.

This chain links TRBV9 with TRBJ1-6, with D possibly TRBD1 on 5 matching bases. The CDR3 covers 14 residues. Germline V CDR1 and CDR2: SGDLS, YYNGEE. Trimming removed 1 base from V and 8 bases from J, with 10 bases in between. CDR3 DNA sequence: TGTGCCAGCAGCGTAAGACAGTCTCATTCACCCCTCCACTTT. It is translated as CASSVRQSHSPLHF.

This chain links TRBV5-1 with TRBJ1-2; 11 nucleotides match TRBD1. Losses at the gene ends were 3 bases for V and 4 bases for J; bases not matched to a gene: 2. CDR1 SGHRS and CDR2 YFSETQ come from the germline V gene. The CDR3 runs 14 residues. The CDR3 reads CASSSGTGGYGYTF. In DNA, the CDR3 is TGCGCCAGCAGCTCAGGGACAGGGGGCTATGGCTACACCTTC.

The chain has TRBV30 and TRBJ1-5; D is ambiguous. The CDR3 is made up of 13 amino acids. V shed 5 bases and J shed 3 bases, with 11 bases lying between them. Germline CDR1 GTSNPN, CDR2 SVGIG (reference sequence). Here the CDR3 DNA reads TGTGCCTGGGGCGAGGGTCACAATCAGCCCCAGCATTTT. Translated, it gives CAWGEGHNQPQHF.

The CDR3 spells CAWSVGHSGNTIYF. CDR3 bases: TGTGCCTGGAGTGTGGGACATTCTGGAAACACCATATATTTT. The chain has TRBV30 and TRBJ1-3; D might be TRBD1 (6 bases). The CDR3 is made up of 14 amino acids. In germline, CDR1 is GTSNPN, CDR2 SVGIG (reference sequence). Trimming stripped 0 bases from V and 1 base from J, with 7 bases between.

The chain couples TRBV5-1 to TRBJ1-5, with D possibly TRBD1 on 5 matching bases. Germline assignment: CDR1 SGHRS and CDR2 YFSETQ. The CDR3 has 16 residues. V gave up 2 bases and J gave up 4 bases, with 16 bases separating them. The CDR3 bases are TGCGCCAGCAGCTTAGGGGCGGGGGGTCCAAATCAGCCCCAGCATTTT. Amino acid sequence: CASSLGAGGPNQPQHF.

This rearrangement joins TRBV10-1 to TRBJ1-5; D perhaps matches TRBD1 (6 bases). V was shortened by 0 bases and J by 6 bases, with 21 bases between the two germline ends. The V gene's germline CDR1 is WNHNN and CDR2 SYGVQD (reference sequence). This CDR3 is 18 amino acids long. As DNA, the CDR3 is TGCGCCAGCAGTGAGTCGGGACAACACCCCCCAATTCTTCAGCCCCAGCATTTT. Encoded protein: CASSESGQHPPILQPQHF.

This chain links TRBV29-1 with TRBJ2-7; TRBD1 might be the D (6 bases). The CDR3 sequence is 12 residues long. V shed 5 bases and J shed 7 bases, with 15 bases lying between them. The germline gives CDR1 SQVTM, CDR2 ANQGSEA. The CDR3 spells CSVRTATVEQYF. The DNA of the CDR3 is TGCAGCGTTCGGACAGCCACAGTGGAGCAGTACTTC.

This clone was seen a handful of times. The chain combines TRBV12-3 or TRBV12-4 with TRBJ1-3, with no clear D. The V end lost 9 bases, the J end lost 4 bases, and 13 bases lay between the germline ends. This CDR3 is 13 amino acids long. CDR3 DNA sequence: TGTGCCAGTCAGTTACCACCAGGAAACACCATATATTTT. Protein product: CASQLPPGNTIYF.

Points on this clone: This sample includes further DNA sequences coding for the same CDR3. The gene calls are TRBV6-5 and TRBJ1-1, with D perhaps TRBD1 (5 bases). CDR3 length: 11 residues. The ends were cut back, 6 bases at V and 5 bases at J, with 7 bases in the middle. Germline V gives CDR1 MNHEY, CDR2 SVGAGI. The CDR3 loop is CASRGGTEAFF. The CDR3 DNA sequence: TGTGCCAGCAGGGGGGGTACTGAAGCTTTCTTT.